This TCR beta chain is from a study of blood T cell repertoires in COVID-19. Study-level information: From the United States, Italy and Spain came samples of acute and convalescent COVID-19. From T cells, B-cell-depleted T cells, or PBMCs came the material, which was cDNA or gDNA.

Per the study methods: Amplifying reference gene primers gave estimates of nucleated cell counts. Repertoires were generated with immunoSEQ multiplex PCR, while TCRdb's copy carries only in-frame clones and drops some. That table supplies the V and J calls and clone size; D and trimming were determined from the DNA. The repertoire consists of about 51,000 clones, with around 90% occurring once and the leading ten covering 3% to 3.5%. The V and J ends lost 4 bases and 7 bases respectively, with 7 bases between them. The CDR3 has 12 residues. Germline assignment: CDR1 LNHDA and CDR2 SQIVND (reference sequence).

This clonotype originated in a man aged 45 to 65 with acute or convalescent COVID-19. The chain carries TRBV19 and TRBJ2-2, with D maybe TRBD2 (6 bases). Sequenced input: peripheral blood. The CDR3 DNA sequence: TGTGCCAGTAGTAGCGGGATCGGGGAGCTGTTTTTT. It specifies CASSSGIGELFF.